This T cell receptor beta chain was retrieved from a study of cytomegalovirus exposure and HLA in healthy donors. About the research overall: Genotyping showed 75% to 90% of a few hundred donors falling in the Caucasian-associated ancestry cluster. Study-wide results and limits: Later on, an analysis tied roughly 17,000 TCR beta sequences to HLA alleles at 0.05 false discovery rate.

Remarks on this clone: Its antigen is still unknown.

The PCR used 60 Vbeta and 13 Jbeta primers. TCRdb keeps only in-frame clones here, not all; method: immunoSEQ multiplex PCR. The sample lists about 180,000 clones; around 80% were seen once. After removal of 9 bases from V and 4 bases from J, the junction contained 6 bases not matched to a gene. This CDR3 contains 13 residues. The V gene's germline CDR1 is LNHNV and CDR2 YYDKDF (reference sequence). The chain has TRBV15 and TRBJ2-1; 7 nucleotides agree with TRBD2. The TCR sequence derives from a man aged 40-55 years in good health and CMV-seronegative. Source material: PBMCs. The CDR3 here is CATISSGYNEQFF. For the CDR3, the DNA is TGTGCCACTATCTCTAGCGGTTACAATGAGCAGTTCTTC.